Shown below are 18 T cell receptor beta chains from a single sample sequenced in a study of tumor-infiltrating lymphocytes in primary liver carcinoma. A constant-region primer primed TCR beta cDNA synthesis from 500 to 550 ng of total RNA. Nested multiplex PCR, run for three rounds with slightly modified ARM-PCR, yielded TCR beta libraries. The opening two PCR rounds, about 11 cycles each, paired TRBV1-TRBV30 forward primers with a C-beta reverse primer. TCRdb called the multiplex PCR reads again in MiXCR, with one record for every CDR3 protein. The data contain 100,000 to 150,000 distinct CDR3 sequences, 64% of them seen just once; the ten biggest clones take up roughly 8%. For each extraction, RNA and DNA were obtained together from roughly 20-30 mg of unsorted bulk tissue. The specimen sequenced was liver tumor tissue from sampling region 3. The sample's subset: tumor region T3, left-lateral pole. These TCRs come from a woman aged 55-70 years with primary liver carcinoma and hepatitis B virus infection.

The table lists this clonotype with a count of one. Given a much more abundant clone one base away, this may be a read error. The chain uses TRBV12-3 or TRBV12-4 and TRBJ2-3, with 12 bases that match TRBD2. CDR3 size: 18 residues. V gave up 6 bases and J gave up 3 bases; unmatched junction bases: 13. CDR3: CASSCGLAGLVETDTQYF. CDR3 DNA: TGTGCCAGCAGCTGCGGACTAGCGGGACTGGTGGAAACAGATACGCAGTATTTT.

A note on this clonotype: Germline is not matched at one junction end, which may reflect a read error. This chain joins TRBV6-1 and TRBJ2-7; TRBD2 matches at 7 bases. The CDR3 consists of 16 residues. The germline V gene encodes CDR1 MNHNS and CDR2 SASEGT. The CDR3 nucleotides are TGTGCCAGCAGTGGTTTTAACGGGAGGCTCCCCTACGACCAGTACTTC. Its translation is CASSGFNGRLPYDQYF.

With respect to this clonotype: At one of its ends the junction is not consistent with the germline gene, which may arise from a read error. The J gene is TRBJ2-3, the V gene TRBV29-1; D may be TRBD1 or TRBD2 (6 bases each). Germline CDR1 reads SQVTM; CDR2 reads ANQGSEA. CDR3 length: 13 amino acids. The CDR3 nucleotides read TGCAACGTTGACACCTTGGGGGGCGATACGCAGTATTTT. Protein sequence: CNVDTLGGDTQYF.

This clonotype was counted only a few times. Given a much more abundant clone one base away, this may be a read error. J is TRBJ2-1 and V is TRBV5-6; 7 bases agree with TRBD2. CDR3 length: 15 residues. The germline gives CDR1 SGHDT, CDR2 YYEEEE. The CDR3 DNA reads TGTGCCAACAGCTTGCGGGGGAGCTCCTACAATGAGCAGTTCTTC. Its protein is CANSLRGSSYNEQFF. Variable domain in full (rest from reference TRBV5-6 and TRBJ2-1): DAGVTQSPTHLIKTRGQQVTLRCSPKSGHDTVSWYQQALGQGPQFIFQYYEEEERQRGNFPDRFSGHQFPNYSSELNVNALLLGDSALYLCANSLRGSSYNEQFFGPGTRLTVL.

This clonotype was observed many times. In DNA, the CDR3 is TGTGCCAGCAGTCCTCAGCAGGGGCGCGGCTATGGCTACACCTTC. Amino acids: CASSPQQGRGYGYTF. The V gene is TRBV6-2 or TRBV6-3, the J gene TRBJ1-2; TRBD1 might be the D (6 bases). Germline assignment: CDR1 MNHEY and CDR2 SVGEGT. There are 15 residues in the CDR3. Trimming left V 5 bases short and J 4 bases short, with 17 bases between.

On this clonotype: A junction boundary mismatches the germline segment, possibly from a read error. The gene calls are TRBV5-1 and TRBJ1-1; no clear D gene. The length of the CDR3 is 15 residues. Germline CDR1 is SGHRS and CDR2 is YFSETQ. CDR3 bases: TGCGCCAGCAGCTTGGAAAGATACATGAACGCTGAAGCTTTCTTT. Translated, it gives CASSLERYMNAEAFF.

This clonotype was observed a few times. The chain recombines TRBV7-9 with TRBJ2-7, with D tentatively TRBD2 (5 bases). The germline V and J ends were trimmed by 5 bases and 9 bases, with 14 bases remaining between them. Germline V CDR1 and CDR2: SEHNR, FQNEAQ (reference sequence). CDR3 length: 12 residues. The chain's CDR3 is CASSPEGIGQYF. The CDR3, as DNA: TGTGCCAGCAGCCCAGAGGGAATCGGGCAGTACTTC.

The CDR3 DNA follows: TGTGCCAGCAGGCCTGACAGGGGGCCTCAGCCCCAGCATTTT. This encodes CASRPDRGPQPQHF. The gene calls are TRBV28 and TRBJ1-5; 10 nucleotides agree with TRBD1. CDR3 length: 14 amino acids. Germline V lookup: CDR1 MDHEN, CDR2 SYDVKM. V trimming: 6 bases; J trimming: 6 bases; junction bases outside the gene matches: 5.

This chain connects TRBV5-1 to TRBJ2-1; perhaps TRBD1 as D (6 bases). Germline V gene sequence: CDR1 SGHRS, CDR2 YFSETQ. Trimming took off 2 bases at V and 7 bases at J, with 16 bases between the two ends. The CDR3 runs 15 residues. CDR3 coding DNA: TGCGCCAGCAGCTTTCAAAGGGGGATGGGGAATGAGCAGTTCTTC. Amino acid sequence: CASSFQRGMGNEQFF.

This clonotype was seen ten or more times. The chain is built from TRBV12-5 and TRBJ2-4; unclear D gene. The length of the CDR3 is 17 residues. Germline V gene lookup returns CDR1 LGHNT and CDR2 FRNRAP. V was trimmed by 4 bases and J by 0 bases, leaving 16 bases between them. CDR3 residues: CASGWTSDRLAKNIQYF. CDR3 nucleotide sequence: TGTGCTAGTGGTTGGACCTCAGACCGTCTAGCCAAAAACATTCAGTACTTC.

As to this clonotype: The final CDR3 position lacks the conserved phenylalanine or tryptophan, pointing to a likely read error. V is TRBV11-3 and J is TRBJ2-7, with TRBD1 matching over 7 bases. Per the germline V gene, CDR1 is SGHNT and CDR2 is YENEEA. V was pared by 5 bases and J by 3 bases, with 10 bases of the junction left unmatched. This CDR3 region has 15 residues. DNA for the CDR3: TGTGCCAGCAGCCCCAGGATAGGGGGCAACTACGAGCAGTACCTC. Translated: CASSPRIGGNYEQYL.

As regards this clonotype: An end of the junction differs from the germline gene, which may be a read error. The CDR3 bases are TGCAGTGTTGGAGGTATGAACACTGAAGCTTTCTTT. Translated: CSVGGMNTEAFF. The chain uses TRBV29-1 and TRBJ1-1; no clear D. Germline V gives CDR1 SQVTM, CDR2 ANQGSEA. CDR3 size: 12 residues. The complete variable domain, with remaining parts taken from reference TRBV29-1 and TRBJ1-1, reads SAVISQKPSRDICQRGTSLTIQCQVDSQVTMMFWYRQQPGQSLTLIATANQGSEATYESGFVIDKFPISRPNLTFSTLTVSNMSPEDSSIYLCSVGGMNTEAFFGQGTRLTVV.

Concerning this clonotype: A much larger clone lies a single base off, so this may be a read error. The rearrangement links TRBV4-1 to TRBJ2-3, with 11 bases that match TRBD2. The CDR3 consists of 19 residues. CDR1 is MGHRA, CDR2 YSYEKL, per germline. CDR3 in amino acids: CPSSQDPGLAVRSTDTQYF. As DNA, the CDR3 is TGCCCCAGCAGCCAAGATCCGGGACTAGCGGTAAGAAGCACAGATACGCAGTATTTT.

CDR3 nucleotides: TGTGCCAGCAGCGTAGGTGGCGTGACCAAAAACATTCAGTACTTC. It is translated as CASSVGGVTKNIQYF. This chain links TRBV7-8 with TRBJ2-4; D gene ambiguous. Trimming shortened V by 5 bases and J by 2 bases, and 13 bases separated the two germline ends. The CDR3 runs to 15 residues. Germline loops: CDR1 SGHVS, CDR2 FQNEAQ.

The rearrangement links TRBV20-1 to TRBJ1-2; a weak D match, TRBD1 (6 bases). The CDR3 consists of 17 residues. The germline V gene encodes CDR1 DFQATT and CDR2 SNEGSKA (reference sequence). The CDR3 loop reads CSAEKGGRQSRGYGYTF. The CDR3 DNA reads as TGCAGCGCGGAAAAGGGGGGGCGCCAGTCCCGGGGGTATGGCTACACCTTC.

Concerning this clonotype: One end of the junction fails to match germline, which may point to a read error. CDR3 residues: CASSRASGLVYNEQFF. The CDR3 DNA reads as TGTGCTAGCAGCCGAGCTTCCGGACTGGTTTACAATGAGCAGTTCTTC. This chain uses TRBV3-1 with TRBJ2-1; a possible D gene is TRBD2 (5 bases). From germline, CDR1 is LGHDT and CDR2 YNNKEL (reference sequence). This CDR3 is built from 16 residues.

About this clonotype itself: Because the CDR3 is missing its conserved closing phenylalanine or tryptophan, this is likely a read error. It is unclear where the CDR3 begins or ends on the DNA, so no DNA is shown, and the CDR3 is as TCRdb lists it. The genes are TRBV6-5 and TRBJ2-3; TRBD2 was called by the table and not checked on the DNA. 14 amino acids form the CDR3, both terminal residues included. In germline, CDR1 is MNHEY, CDR2 SVGAGI. CDR3 region: CASSPSPRDGTRCY.

As concerns this clonotype: Sequence at one end of the junction differs from germline and may be a read error. The chain recombines TRBV7-9 with TRBJ1-1; D possibly corresponds to TRBD1 (6 bases). The CDR3 length is 15 residues. Germline V gene sequence: CDR1 SEHNR, CDR2 FQNEAQ (reference sequence). Here the CDR3 reads CANSLGGSQNTEAFF. CDR3 nucleotides: TGTGCCAACAGCTTAGGGGGGTCGCAGAACACTGAAGCTTTCTTT. Using reference TRBV7-9 and TRBJ1-1 for the parts outside the CDR3, the full variable domain is DTGVSQNPRHKITKRGQNVTFRCDPISEHNRLYWYRQTLGQGPEFLTYFQNEAQLEKSRLLSDRFSAERPKGSFSTLEIQRTEQGDSAMYLCANSLGGSQNTEAFFGQGTRLTVV.